These 24 T cell receptor beta chains were all obtained from the same sample, sequenced in a study of blood T cell repertoires in COVID-19. Produced via immunoSEQ multiplex PCR; TCRdb's table is partial and in-frame only. The sample shows roughly 35,000 clones, about 85% of them seen only once. Sequences were obtained from peripheral blood. The receptor source for this set is a man in his fifties or sixties with active or convalescent COVID-19.

This chain joins TRBV9 and TRBJ1-5; 7 bases match TRBD1. CDR3 length: 15 residues. The germline V gene has CDR1 SGDLS and CDR2 YYNGEE. Trimming took 0 bases from V and 4 from J; bases not matched to a gene: 4. CDR3 sequence: CASSVGGTENQPQHF. The CDR3 DNA reads as TGTGCCAGCAGCGTAGGCGGGACAGAGAATCAGCCCCAGCATTTT.

The rearrangement joins TRBV28 to TRBJ2-1, with 7 bases lining up with TRBD2. Trimming at V came to 4 bases and at J to 8 bases, leaving 5 bases not matched to a gene. Germline V lookup: CDR1 MDHEN, CDR2 SYDVKM. The CDR3 spans 13 residues. As DNA, the CDR3 is TGTGCCAGCAGTTGGGCGGGAGTCGATGAGCAGTTCTTC. Residues: CASSWAGVDEQFF. Drawing the rest from reference TRBV28 and TRBJ2-1, the complete variable domain is DVKVTQSSRYLVKRTGEKVFLECVQDMDHENMFWYRQDPGLGLRLIYFSYDVKMKEKGDIPEGYSVSREKKERFSLILESASTNQTSMYLCASSWAGVDEQFFGPGTRLTVL.

V and J are TRBV3-1 (or the pseudogene TRBV3-2) and TRBJ2-7; D unresolved. The germline V gene has CDR1 LGHDT and CDR2 YNNKEL (reference sequence). Trimming took 4 bases from V and 1 from J, leaving 5 bases between them. CDR3 length: 12 amino acids. The CDR3 sequence: CASSPGSYEQYF. The CDR3 DNA reads as TGTGCCAGCAGCCCCGGGTCCTACGAGCAGTACTTC.

This clone has only a few counts. The chain is built from TRBV10-3 and TRBJ1-5; D not certain. Germline V gives CDR1 ENHRY, CDR2 SYGVKD. The ends were cut back, 9 bases at V and 0 bases at J, with 9 bases in the middle. This CDR3 comprises 13 residues. The CDR3 sequence: CAMAEYSNQPQHF. CDR3 DNA: TGTGCCATGGCTGAATATAGCAATCAGCCCCAGCATTTT.

The V gene is TRBV3-1 (or the pseudogene TRBV3-2), the J gene TRBJ2-5; possibly TRBD2 for D (5 bases). The CDR3 loop spans 13 amino acids. Germline CDR1 is LGHDT and CDR2 is YNNKEL (reference sequence). V was cut by 3 bases and J by 3 bases, with 8 bases left in between. In nucleotides, the CDR3 is TGTGCCAGCAGCCATACCGGGAAAGAGACCCAGTACTTC. It codes for CASSHTGKETQYF.

The V and J genes are TRBV5-1 and TRBJ2-3; no clear D gene. The V gene's germline CDR1 is SGHRS and CDR2 YFSETQ. V gave up 0 bases and J gave up 2 bases, with 7 bases separating them. The CDR3 is made up of 14 amino acids. This CDR3 reads CASSLGATTDTQYF. DNA for the CDR3: TGCGCCAGCAGCTTGGGGGCTACCACAGATACGCAGTATTTT.

This clone occurred once. The chain recombines TRBV27 with TRBJ1-6, with D perhaps matching TRBD1 (5 bases). The germline V and J ends were trimmed by 7 bases and 5 bases, with 15 bases remaining between them. CDR3 size: 15 residues. Germline V gene lookup returns CDR1 MNHEY and CDR2 SMNVEV (reference sequence). The CDR3 coding sequence is TGTGCCAGCAATTTGTTCCAGGGCCATAATTCACCCCTCCACTTT. Translation: CASNLFQGHNSPLHF.

The sample holds a few counts of this clone. V usage is TRBV5-4 and J usage is TRBJ2-7, with 7 nucleotides matching TRBD1. CDR3 length: 14 amino acids. The J segment lost 12 bases and the V segment lost 4 bases, leaving 16 bases of the junction unmatched. CDR1 and CDR2 from the germline V gene are SGHNT and YYREEE (reference sequence). CDR3 residues: CASSIAGTASLLYF. The CDR3 DNA follows: TGTGCCAGCAGCATAGCCGGGACAGCCAGCCTACTGTACTTC.

V is TRBV19 and J is TRBJ2-7, with TRBD2 matching 7 bases. The CDR3 contains 13 residues. Germline values: CDR1 LNHDA, CDR2 SQIVND (reference sequence). The J segment lost 4 bases and the V segment lost 4 bases, leaving 4 bases of the junction unmatched. CDR3 coding DNA: TGTGCCAGTAGTACCCGACTAGCATACGAGCAGTACTTC. Protein product: CASSTRLAYEQYF.

V gene TRBV30 combines with J gene TRBJ1-2, with TRBD1 identical over 10 bases. CDR1 GTSNPN and CDR2 SVGIG come from the germline V gene (reference sequence). The CDR3 extends over 15 amino acids. V lost 6 bases and J lost 7; bases outside the gene matches: 14. The chain's CDR3 is CACHRDRGISGGYTF. The DNA of the CDR3 is TGTGCCTGCCACCGGGACAGGGGAATCTCGGGTGGCTACACCTTC. Supplemented by reference TRBV30 and TRBJ1-2, the full variable domain reads SQTIHQWPATLVQPVGSPLSLECTVEGTSNPNLYWYRQAAGRGLQLLFYSVGIGQISSEVPQNLSASRPQDRQFILSSKKLLLSDSGFYLCACHRDRGISGGYTFGSGTRLTVV.

The gene calls are TRBV7-9 and TRBJ1-6; D might be TRBD1 (6 bases). V lost 6 bases, J lost 9 bases, and 18 bases lay in between. The CDR3 contains 15 residues. Looked up from germline, CDR1 is SEHNR and CDR2 is FQNEAQ (reference sequence). The CDR3 protein is CASRLDGTFSSPLHF. As DNA, the CDR3 is TGTGCCAGCAGACTCGACGGGACATTTTCTTCACCCCTCCACTTT.

The CDR3 spells CASSKQGYGYTF. In nucleotides, the CDR3 is TGTGCCAGCAGTAAACAGGGGTATGGCTACACCTTC. This chain links TRBV27 with TRBJ1-2; 7 bases fit TRBD1. The CDR3 has 12 residues. Trimming cost V 5 bases and J 5 bases; bases outside gene matches: 2. From germline, CDR1 is MNHEY and CDR2 SMNVEV (reference sequence).

This clone appeared a few times. This chain connects TRBV19 to TRBJ2-1; 8 bases fit TRBD1. The germline V gene encodes CDR1 LNHDA and CDR2 SQIVND (reference sequence). The CDR3 contains 17 residues. With V trimmed by 0 bases and J by 7 bases, 11 bases remained unmatched. For the CDR3, the DNA is TGTGCCAGTAGTATAGATCTTTTGCAGGGGGCGGAGAATGAGCAGTTCTTC. Residues: CASSIDLLQGAENEQFF.

As DNA, the CDR3 is TGTGCCAGCAGCCTGGGACTAGCGGCACAAGAGACCCAGTACTTC. This sequence encodes CASSLGLAAQETQYF. V and J are TRBV11-2 and TRBJ2-5; 11 bases fit TRBD2. Germline CDR1 is SGHAT and CDR2 is FQNNGV. V shed 5 bases and J 2 bases; nucleotides not matched to a gene: 4. This CDR3 region has 15 residues.

This clone was observed a single time. The rearrangement joins TRBV10-3 to TRBJ2-1; 8 nucleotides match TRBD2. CDR3 length: 14 residues. Looked up from germline, CDR1 is ENHRY and CDR2 is SYGVKD. Trimming removed 4 bases from V and 5 bases from J; junction bases left unmatched: 4. The CDR3, as DNA: TGTGCCATCAGTGTTGCGGGAGGAAACAATGAGCAGTTCTTC. This encodes CAISVAGGNNEQFF.

This clone was detected once. The J gene is TRBJ2-7, the V gene TRBV10-3; TRBD2 agrees at 7 bases. The CDR3 contains 16 residues. Germline assignment: CDR1 ENHRY and CDR2 SYGVKD. J was trimmed by 3 bases and V by 2 bases; bases with no gene match: 10. The CDR3 DNA is TGTGCCATCAGTGAGAAGATATTATGGGACTACTACGAGCAGTACTTC. Its protein product is CAISEKILWDYYEQYF.

This clone was seen a handful of times. The chain links TRBV11-1 to TRBJ2-1; 13 nucleotides align to TRBD2. Losses at the gene ends were 4 bases for V and 6 bases for J; bases not matched to a gene: 3. Germline CDR1 and CDR2: SGHAT and FQDESV (reference sequence). CDR3 length: 15 amino acids. The CDR3 DNA sequence: TGTGCCAGCAGCTCCGGGACTAGCGGGGTCAATGAGCAGTTCTTC. The encoded protein is CASSSGTSGVNEQFF.

V usage is TRBV5-1 and J usage is TRBJ2-1, with 8 nucleotides matching TRBD2. Germline-derived CDR1 and CDR2 are SGHRS and YFSETQ. The CDR3 has 14 residues. The ends lost 1 base at V and 3 bases at J; junction bases unmatched: 0. The CDR3 is CASSLTSGYNEQFF. In DNA, the CDR3 is TGCGCCAGCAGCTTGACTAGCGGCTACAATGAGCAGTTCTTC. Using reference TRBV5-1 and TRBJ2-1 for the parts outside the CDR3, the full variable domain is KAGVTQTPRYLIKTRGQQVTLSCSPISGHRSVSWYQQTPGQGLQFLFEYFSETQRNKGNFPGRFSGRQFSNSRSEMNVSTLELGDSALYLCASSLTSGYNEQFFGPGTRLTVL.

The chain uses TRBV7-6 and TRBJ2-3, with D unresolved. The germline V and J ends were trimmed by 5 bases and 2 bases, with 11 bases remaining between them. Germline-derived CDR1 and CDR2 are SGHVS and FNYEAQ. The CDR3 consists of 14 residues. The CDR3 is CASSGVAHTDTQYF. Written as DNA, the CDR3 is TGTGCCAGCAGCGGAGTGGCACACACAGATACGCAGTATTTT. The variable domain in full, with the rest retrieved from reference TRBV7-6 and TRBJ2-3, is GAGVSQSPRYKVTKRGQDVALRCDPISGHVSLYWYRQALGQGPEFLTYFNYEAQQDKSGLPNDRFSAERPEGSISTLTIQRTEQRDSAMYRCASSGVAHTDTQYFGPGTRLTVL.

The chain uses TRBV19 and TRBJ2-7, with 10 bases lining up with TRBD1. There are 13 residues in the CDR3. Trimming took 9 bases from V and 3 from J; bases not matched to a gene: 5. Per germline, CDR1 LNHDA and CDR2 SQIVND (reference sequence). CDR3 nucleotide sequence: TGTGCCAGCTCCCGGGACAGGGGCTACGAGCAGTACTTC. Translating it yields CASSRDRGYEQYF.

The genes are TRBV5-1 and TRBJ2-1, with 9 bases fitting TRBD2. V was clipped by 3 bases and J by 1 base; unmatched bases: 8. The CDR3 totals 17 residues. CDR1 is SGHRS, CDR2 YFSETQ, per germline. DNA of the CDR3: TGCGCCAGCAGCTGGCAGCTAGCGGGACGATCCTACAATGAGCAGTTCTTC. Translated, it gives CASSWQLAGRSYNEQFF. Full variable domain (remainder filled in from reference TRBV5-1 and TRBJ2-1): KAGVTQTPRYLIKTRGQQVTLSCSPISGHRSVSWYQQTPGQGLQFLFEYFSETQRNKGNFPGRFSGRQFSNSRSEMNVSTLELGDSALYLCASSWQLAGRSYNEQFFGPGTRLTVL.

In this sample, this clone turned up once. V and J are TRBV14 and TRBJ1-1; D is ambiguous. Per germline, CDR1 SGHDN and CDR2 FVKESK. The CDR3 contains 16 residues. Trimming left V 0 bases short and J 0 bases short, with 11 bases between. CDR3 nucleotides: TGTGCCAGCAGCCAAGATCTGGGCAGGATGAACACTGAAGCTTTCTTT. It codes for CASSQDLGRMNTEAFF.

The chain joins TRBV10-3 to TRBJ1-2, with 9 bases fitting TRBD1. This CDR3 comprises 16 residues. From germline, CDR1 is ENHRY and CDR2 SYGVKD. V gave up 7 bases and J gave up 2 bases; unmatched junction bases: 11. CDR3 nucleotides: TGTGCCATCACCCCCTCGGAGACAGGGGGGAACTATGGCTACACCTTC. Translated, it gives CAITPSETGGNYGYTF.

V usage is TRBV30 and J usage is TRBJ2-5; 7 bases are shared with TRBD1. CDR1 is GTSNPN and CDR2 is SVGIG in the germline V gene (reference sequence). The CDR3 contains 13 residues. V gave up 3 bases and J gave up 2 bases; unmatched junction bases: 3. CDR3 protein: CAWSRTGQETQYF. Written as DNA, the CDR3 is TGTGCCTGGAGCCGGACAGGACAAGAGACCCAGTACTTC.